One sample yielded the 5 T cell receptor beta chains listed below, sequenced in a study of T-cell reconstitution after alpha-beta-depleted transplantation in children. For TCRbeta, the library was prepared with unique molecular identifiers. Using its own MiXCR run on the PCR reads, TCRdb lists one record per CDR3 protein. Of 450,000 to 600,000 distinct CDR3 sequences in the sample, over 9.5% are singletons; the top ten hold about 2.1%. The sample here was PBMCs, taken before TCRalphabeta/CD19-depleted stem cell transplant. These receptors were collected from a child aged 2 to 10 with inherited bone marrow failure, due to receive a stem cell transplant.

The chain recombines TRBV20-1 with TRBJ2-1; D remains ambiguous. Germline-derived CDR1 and CDR2 are DFQATT and SNEGSKA (reference sequence). V dropped 3 bases and J dropped 8 bases, with 17 bases sitting between them. CDR3 length: 14 amino acids. The CDR3 region has the DNA TGCAGTGCTAGTTACGGCCTGCGTCGAGATGAGCAGTTCTTC. Translation: CSASYGLRRDEQFF.

Ten or more counts support this clonotype. The chain uses TRBV29-1 and TRBJ2-3; TRBD2 agrees at 11 bases. Unmatched junction bases numbered 13, after V lost 3 bases and J lost 8 bases. This CDR3 spans 16 amino acids. The V gene's germline CDR1 is SQVTM and CDR2 ANQGSEA. The CDR3 DNA is TGCAGCGTTGAGCTAGCGGGAGGTTCGCGGATTGGTACGCAGTATTTT. It yields the protein CSVELAGGSRIGTQYF.

This clonotype was counted ten times or more. This chain links TRBV7-2 with TRBJ2-7; maybe TRBD1 (7 bases). Per germline, CDR1 SGHTA and CDR2 FQGNSA. V lost 5 bases and J 3 bases, leaving 17 bases between the germline ends. The CDR3 length is 15 residues. As DNA, the CDR3 is TGTGCCAGCAGCCCGCAGGGGGGACCCGACTACGAGCAGTACTTC. It specifies CASSPQGGPDYEQYF. Combining the CDR3 with reference TRBV7-2 and TRBJ2-7 gives the whole variable domain GAGVSQSPSNKVTEKGKDVELRCDPISGHTALYWYRQSLGQGLEFLIYFQGNSAPDKSGLPSDRFSAERTGGSVSTLTIQRTQQEDSAVYLCASSPQGGPDYEQYFGPGTRLTVT.

This clonotype was counted at least ten times. The V call is TRBV6-5, the J call TRBJ2-3, with 7 bases lining up with TRBD2. V shed 0 bases and J 1 base; nucleotides not matched to a gene: 1. The CDR3 covers 15 residues. Germline V gene data show CDR1 as MNHEY and CDR2 as SVGAGI. This CDR3 reads CASSYSAGGTDTQYF. CDR3 sequence (DNA): TGTGCCAGCAGTTACTCGGCGGGGGGCACAGATACGCAGTATTTT.

This clonotype was counted at least ten times. The chain is built from TRBV12-3 or TRBV12-4 and TRBJ2-5; possible D gene TRBD1, 6 bases. This CDR3 is built from 14 residues. V lost 5 bases and J lost 0, with 10 bases in between. The CDR3 here is CASSPQGYQETQYF. CDR3 DNA sequence: TGTGCCAGCAGTCCACAGGGTTACCAAGAGACCCAGTACTTC.